These T cell receptor beta chains were read from a single sample in a study of PD-1 blockade in classical Hodgkin lymphoma. TCRdb's table, derived via immunoSEQ multiplex PCR, lists solely in-frame clones and lacks some. The sample contains tens of thousands of clones, approximately 94% of which appear only once. Sequenced material: peripheral blood mononuclear cells (PBMCs), taken at baseline. Every receptor here comes from a human donor with classical Hodgkin lymphoma. The CDR3 runs from the conserved cysteine through the conserved F or W. Clone size is given for some rows only: seen once, a few or many times, or a class if the clone is expanded.

V | size | CDR3
TRBV30 | - | CAWSVPWGSNQPQHF
TRBV19 | - | CASSTPWDRGNEKLFF
TRBV7-9 | once | CASSLSYRTEDEQYF
TRBV28 | - | CASTPGLAGVSEQFF
TRBV28 | - | CASSLDRAGNQPQHF
TRBV5-1 | - | CASSLNRDEWAIQYF
TRBV5-8 | - | CASSLRQGFFGYTF
TRBV30 | - | CAWSVVRQGNTEAFF
TRBV6-6 | - | CASSPSEGELFF
TRBV4-1 | - | CATDLGSANQPQHF
TRBV11-2 | - | CASGWGVTGELFF